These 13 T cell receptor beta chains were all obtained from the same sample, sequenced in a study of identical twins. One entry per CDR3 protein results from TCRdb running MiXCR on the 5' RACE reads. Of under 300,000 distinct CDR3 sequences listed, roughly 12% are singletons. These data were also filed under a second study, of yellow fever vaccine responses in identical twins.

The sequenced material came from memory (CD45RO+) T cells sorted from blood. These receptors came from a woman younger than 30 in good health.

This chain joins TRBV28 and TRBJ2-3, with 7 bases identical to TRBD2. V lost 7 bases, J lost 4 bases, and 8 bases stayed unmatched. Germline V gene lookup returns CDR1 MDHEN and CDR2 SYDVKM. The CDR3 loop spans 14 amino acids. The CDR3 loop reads CASTKGRVADTQYF. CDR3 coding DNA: TGTGCCAGCACAAAAGGGAGGGTGGCAGATACGCAGTATTTT.

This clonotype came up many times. The CDR3 sequence: CSARNLLSSGIGYNEQFF. CDR3 sequence (DNA): TGCAGTGCTAGAAACCTCCTGAGCAGCGGGATAGGCTACAATGAGCAGTTCTTC. The rearrangement uses TRBV20-1 and TRBJ2-1, with 7 positions matching TRBD2. The CDR3 is made up of 18 amino acids. Looked up from germline, CDR1 is DFQATT and CDR2 is SNEGSKA (reference sequence). V dropped 2 bases and J dropped 3; count of bases not matched to a gene: 16.

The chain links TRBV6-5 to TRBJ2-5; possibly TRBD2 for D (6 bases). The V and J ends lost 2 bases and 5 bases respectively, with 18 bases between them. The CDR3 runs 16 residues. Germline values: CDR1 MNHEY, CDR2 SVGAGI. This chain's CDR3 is CASSYGTSYPQETQYF. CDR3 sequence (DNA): TGTGCCAGCAGTTACGGAACTAGCTACCCCCAGGAGACCCAGTACTTC.

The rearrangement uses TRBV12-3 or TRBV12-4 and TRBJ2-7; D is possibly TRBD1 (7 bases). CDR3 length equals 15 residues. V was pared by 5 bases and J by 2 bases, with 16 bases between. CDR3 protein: CASSPRAGTAYEQYF. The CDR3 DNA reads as TGTGCCAGCAGTCCCCGGGCGGGGACAGCCTACGAGCAGTACTTC.

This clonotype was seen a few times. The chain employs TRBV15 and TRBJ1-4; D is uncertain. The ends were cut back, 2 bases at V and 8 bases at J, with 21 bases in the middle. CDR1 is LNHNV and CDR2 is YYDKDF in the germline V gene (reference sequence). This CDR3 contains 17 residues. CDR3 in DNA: TGTGCCACCAGCAGATCGGACGGACCCACCATAGGGGAAAAACTGTTTTTT. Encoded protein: CATSRSDGPTIGEKLFF.

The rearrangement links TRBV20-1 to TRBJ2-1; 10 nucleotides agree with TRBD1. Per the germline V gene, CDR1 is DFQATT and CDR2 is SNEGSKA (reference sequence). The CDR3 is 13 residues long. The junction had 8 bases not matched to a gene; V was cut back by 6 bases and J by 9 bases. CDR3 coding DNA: TGCAGTGCAGGCGACAGGGGGCGACGTGAGCAGTTCTTC. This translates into CSAGDRGRREQFF.

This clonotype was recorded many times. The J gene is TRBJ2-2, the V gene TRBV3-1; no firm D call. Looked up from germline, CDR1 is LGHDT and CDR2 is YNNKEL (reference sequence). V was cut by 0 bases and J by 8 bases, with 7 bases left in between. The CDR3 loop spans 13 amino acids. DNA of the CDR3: TGTGCCAGCAGCCAAGAAGTTACGGGGGAGCTGTTTTTT. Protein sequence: CASSQEVTGELFF.

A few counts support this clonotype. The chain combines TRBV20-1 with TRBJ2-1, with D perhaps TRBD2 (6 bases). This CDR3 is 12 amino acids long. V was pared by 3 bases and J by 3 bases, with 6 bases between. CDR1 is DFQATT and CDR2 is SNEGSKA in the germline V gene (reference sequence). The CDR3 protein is CSASGGYNEQFF. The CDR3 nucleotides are TGCAGTGCTAGCGGGGGCTACAATGAGCAGTTCTTC.

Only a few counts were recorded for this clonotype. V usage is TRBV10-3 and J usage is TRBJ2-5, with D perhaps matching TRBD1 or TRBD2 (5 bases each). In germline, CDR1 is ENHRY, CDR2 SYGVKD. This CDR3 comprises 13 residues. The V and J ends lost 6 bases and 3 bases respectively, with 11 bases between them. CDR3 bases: TGTGCCATCAGCCGACAGAGGGAAGAGACCCAGTACTTC. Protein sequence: CAISRQREETQYF.

The CDR3 DNA is TGTGCCAGCAGCTTGTTACTAGCGGGAGTGGGGAATGAGCAGTTCTTC. Protein sequence: CASSLLLAGVGNEQFF. V gene TRBV5-5 combines with J gene TRBJ2-1; 11 positions agree with TRBD2. V shed 1 base and J 7 bases; nucleotides not matched to a gene: 7. Germline CDR1 and CDR2: SGHKS and YYEKEE (reference sequence). This CDR3 has 16 residues.

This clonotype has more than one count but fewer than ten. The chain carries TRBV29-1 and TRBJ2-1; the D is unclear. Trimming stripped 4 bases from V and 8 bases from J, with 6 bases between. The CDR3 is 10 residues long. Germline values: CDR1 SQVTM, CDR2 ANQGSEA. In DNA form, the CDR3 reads TGCAGCGTTGGAGCTGATGAGCAGTTCTTC. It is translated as CSVGADEQFF.

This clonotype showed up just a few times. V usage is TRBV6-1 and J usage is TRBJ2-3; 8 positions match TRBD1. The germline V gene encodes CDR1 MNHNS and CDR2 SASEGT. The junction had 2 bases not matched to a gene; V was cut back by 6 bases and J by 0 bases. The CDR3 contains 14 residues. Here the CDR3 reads CASRRTGSTDTQYF. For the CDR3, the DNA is TGTGCCAGCAGGAGGACAGGGAGCACAGATACGCAGTATTTT.

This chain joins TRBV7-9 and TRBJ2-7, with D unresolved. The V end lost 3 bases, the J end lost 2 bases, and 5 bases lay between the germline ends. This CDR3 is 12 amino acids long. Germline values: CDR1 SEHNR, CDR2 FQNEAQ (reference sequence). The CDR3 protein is CASSFQPYEQYF. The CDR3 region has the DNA TGTGCCAGCAGCTTCCAGCCCTACGAGCAGTACTTC.